A single sample is the source of the 25 T cell receptor beta chains below, sequenced in a study of blood T cell repertoires in COVID-19 (dated by TCRdb to 2020 to 2022). Receptor libraries were prepared by the immunoSEQ multiplex PCR assay. In TCRdb, the immuneACCESS table is reduced to in-frame sequences with V and J assigned. These tables do not hold every clone; where another copy was compared, an unresolved V gene accounts for under half, and the others remain unexplained. The sample profile shows 65,000 to 85,000 clones; 80% to 95% of them were found once. The top ten clonotypes cover 6% to 7.5% of the sample. Input material: peripheral blood. All receptors come from a human donor in a cohort sampled during active COVID-19.

This chain links TRBV11-2 with TRBJ1-2, with TRBD1 identical over 9 bases. Germline trimming cut 9 bases from V and 6 bases from J; bases unmatched to any gene: 20. Per germline, CDR1 SGHAT and CDR2 FQNNGV. The CDR3 runs 17 residues. CDR3 DNA: TGTGCCAGTACCCCCCGGAACAGGGGGCATAGGGAGAATGGCTACACCTTC. Protein: CASTPRNRGHRENGYTF.

This rearrangement joins TRBV19 to TRBJ1-4; D call uncertain. CDR3 length: 12 amino acids. Trimming removed 5 bases at V and 8 bases at J, with 9 bases between. Germline-derived CDR1 and CDR2 are LNHDA and SQIVND (reference sequence). CDR3 coding DNA: TGTGCCAGTAGTGGAGGTTACGAAAAACTGTTTTTT. Translating gives CASSGGYEKLFF.

V gene TRBV11-3 combines with J gene TRBJ2-1; D is possibly TRBD2 (6 bases). Trimming removed 3 bases at V and 7 bases at J, with 10 bases between. Germline V gene lookup returns CDR1 SGHNT and CDR2 YENEEA. The CDR3 loop spans 13 amino acids. The CDR3 DNA is TGTGCCAGCAGCTTGAAGGGGAGGAATGAGCAGTTCTTC. Translating it yields CASSLKGRNEQFF.

As for this clone: An end of the junction differs from the germline gene, which may be a read error. The genes are TRBV2 and TRBJ2-7; 8 bases match TRBD1. CDR1 is SNHLY, CDR2 FYNNEI, per germline. The CDR3 extends over 14 amino acids. CDR3 nucleotides: TGTGCCAGCAGGGAAGGACAGGGTCCCTACGAGCAGTACTTC. Translated: CASREGQGPYEQYF. The whole variable domain, filled in from reference TRBV2 and TRBJ2-7, reads EPEVTQTPSHQVTQMGQEVILRCVPISNHLYFYWYRQILGQKVEFLVSFYNNEISEKSEIFDDQFSVERPDGSNFTLKIRSTKLEDSAMYFCASREGQGPYEQYFGPGTRLTVT.

This chain joins TRBV9 and TRBJ1-2; 7 bases are a match to TRBD1. Germline CDR1 and CDR2: SGDLS and YYNGEE. V lost 3 bases and J lost 5; bases outside the gene matches: 16. The CDR3 has 17 residues. The CDR3 nucleotides read TGTGCCAGCAGCGGAGAGAGGGACGAGGCAGGGGGATATGGCTACACCTTC. Its protein is CASSGERDEAGGYGYTF.

This chain joins TRBV5-1 and TRBJ1-4; D may be TRBD1 (6 bases). Germline V lookup: CDR1 SGHRS, CDR2 YFSETQ. V was pared by 4 bases and J by 8 bases, with 15 bases between. The CDR3 is 14 residues long. The CDR3 protein is CASSRAGVGEKLFF. CDR3 sequence (DNA): TGCGCCAGCAGCCGCGCAGGGGTTGGGGAAAAACTGTTTTTT.

CDR3 sequence reads: CASSPGLGDTQYF. The CDR3 DNA is TGTGCCAGCAGCCCCGGACTGGGGGATACGCAGTATTTT. V usage is TRBV7-2 and J usage is TRBJ2-3; tentatively, D is TRBD2 (5 bases). V was cut by 5 bases and J by 6 bases, with 12 bases left in between. Looked up from germline, CDR1 is SGHTA and CDR2 is FQGNSA. The CDR3 is 13 amino acids.

This clone was detected once. The gene calls are TRBV30 and TRBJ1-1; TRBD1 is a possible D gene (6 bases). Trimming removed 0 bases at V and 3 bases at J, with 14 bases between. CDR1 and CDR2 from the germline V gene are GTSNPN and SVGIG (reference sequence). The CDR3 spans 15 residues. DNA of the CDR3: TGTGCCTGGAGTGTACCCCAGGGGACGCACACTGAAGCTTTCTTT. As protein: CAWSVPQGTHTEAFF.

The V call is TRBV6-7, the J call TRBJ2-5; 7 bases line up with TRBD1. TRBV6-7 is designated an ORF whose function remains uncertain. J gave up 5 bases and V 8 bases, and 8 bases lay outside the gene matches. The CDR3 extends over 13 amino acids. The CDR3 loop reads CASLQGEWETQYF. The CDR3 nucleotides are TGTGCCAGCCTCCAGGGGGAGTGGGAGACCCAGTACTTC.

The chain combines TRBV19 with TRBJ1-1, with D perhaps matching TRBD1 (6 bases). This CDR3 has 15 residues. V was shortened by 1 base and J by 5 bases, with 14 bases between the two germline ends. Per germline, CDR1 LNHDA and CDR2 SQIVND (reference sequence). As DNA, the CDR3 is TGTGCCAGTAGTATAGGTGCAGGGGTAGGGACTGAAGCTTTCTTT. It encodes CASSIGAGVGTEAFF.

The chain recombines TRBV5-1 with TRBJ1-2, with no clear D. Germline V gene sequence: CDR1 SGHRS, CDR2 YFSETQ. This CDR3 is 13 amino acids long. V was trimmed by 0 bases and J by 4 bases, leaving 7 bases between them. As DNA, the CDR3 is TGCGCCAGCAGCTTGGAGGGAGTCTATGGCTACACCTTC. Its protein product is CASSLEGVYGYTF.

The chain recombines TRBV9 with TRBJ2-2, with a possible D match to TRBD2 (6 bases). The germline CDR1 and CDR2 sequences are SGDLS and YYNGEE. The CDR3 loop spans 15 amino acids. V shed 1 base and J shed 5 bases, with 12 bases lying between them. The CDR3 loop is CASSVYGGGTGELFF. The CDR3 DNA follows: TGTGCCAGCAGCGTATACGGGGGAGGAACCGGGGAGCTGTTTTTT. Drawing the rest from reference TRBV9 and TRBJ2-2, the complete variable domain is DSGVTQTPKHLITATGQRVTLRCSPRSGDLSVYWYQQSLDQGLQFLIQYYNGEERAKGNILERFSAQQFPDLHSELNLSSLELGDSALYFCASSVYGGGTGELFFGEGSRLTVL.

The J gene is TRBJ1-4, the V gene TRBV29-1; weak D call: TRBD1 (5 bases). The CDR3 runs to 15 residues. Trimming took off 7 bases at V and 0 bases at J, with 15 bases between the two ends. The germline V gene encodes CDR1 SQVTM and CDR2 ANQGSEA. The CDR3 nucleotides are TGCAGCGCGGCGGAGGGGACCTCAACTAATGAAAAACTGTTTTTT. Residues: CSAAEGTSTNEKLFF.

V is TRBV7-9 and J is TRBJ2-1, with D possibly TRBD1 on 6 matching bases. Trimming pared 5 bases from V and 7 bases from J, leaving 15 bases between. Germline CDR1 reads SEHNR; CDR2 reads FQNEAQ (reference sequence). The CDR3 has 14 amino acids. CDR3 in amino acids: CASSVQGGLNEQFF. CDR3 sequence (DNA): TGTGCCAGCAGCGTACAGGGTGGTCTGAATGAGCAGTTCTTC.

The chain has TRBV19 and TRBJ2-4; no clear D gene. V lost 10 bases and J lost 1, with 14 bases in between. Germline assignment: CDR1 LNHDA and CDR2 SQIVND (reference sequence). There are 14 residues in the CDR3. CDR3 loop: CATSSGGAKNIQYF. Written as DNA, the CDR3 is TGTGCCACAAGCTCAGGTGGGGCCAAAAACATTCAGTACTTC.

The chain joins TRBV7-2 to TRBJ1-1; 7 bases fit TRBD1. The CDR3 contains 14 residues. V lost 6 bases and J lost 5; bases outside the gene matches: 9. From germline, CDR1 is SGHTA and CDR2 FQGNSA. The CDR3 region is CASSPEGARTEAFF. CDR3 nucleotide sequence: TGTGCCAGCAGTCCAGAGGGGGCAAGGACTGAAGCTTTCTTT.

The genes are TRBV27 and TRBJ1-2, with TRBD1 matching 8 bases. This CDR3 has 15 residues. Germline V gene lookup returns CDR1 MNHEY and CDR2 SMNVEV (reference sequence). The J segment lost 8 bases and the V segment lost 4 bases, leaving 12 bases of the junction unmatched. CDR3 DNA: TGTGCCAGCAGTTCGACAGCCCAGGGGGCAGGAGGCTACACCTTC. It encodes CASSSTAQGAGGYTF.

The chain recombines TRBV5-1 with TRBJ2-1; D gene unclear. This CDR3 is 14 amino acids long. V was shortened by 1 base and J by 6 bases, with 11 bases between the two germline ends. Germline V gene data show CDR1 as SGHRS and CDR2 as YFSETQ. The CDR3 is CASSLPEAGNEQFF. For the CDR3, the DNA is TGCGCCAGCAGCTTGCCTGAAGCAGGCAATGAGCAGTTCTTC.

The rearrangement joins TRBV2 to TRBJ1-3; D unclear. The CDR3 extends over 12 amino acids. The germline V gene has CDR1 SNHLY and CDR2 FYNNEI. The germline V and J ends were trimmed by 6 bases and 0 bases, with 3 bases remaining between them. The CDR3 bases are TGTGCCAGCAGGAGCTCTGGAAACACCATATATTTT. Amino acids: CASRSSGNTIYF.

This clone showed up just once. The chain combines TRBV9 with TRBJ1-1; the D gene is possibly TRBD1 (5 bases). Germline V CDR1 and CDR2: SGDLS, YYNGEE. There are 16 residues in the CDR3. Deletions cut 3 bases from V and 1 base from J, with 16 bases between. CDR3 DNA: TGTGCCAGCAGCGGACAGCGCGGAGCGAAGAACACTGAAGCTTTCTTT. Protein sequence: CASSGQRGAKNTEAFF.

The chain links TRBV5-1 to TRBJ1-4; D possibly corresponds to TRBD1 (5 bases). The CDR3 covers 14 residues. V was clipped by 0 bases and J by 8 bases, with 11 bases between them. Germline V gene data show CDR1 as SGHRS and CDR2 as YFSETQ. CDR3 sequence: CASSLGRVGEKLFF. The CDR3 DNA follows: TGCGCCAGCAGCTTGGGCAGGGTGGGAGAAAAACTGTTTTTT.

This chain uses TRBV6-5 with TRBJ1-5; D possibly corresponds to TRBD1 (6 bases). Trimming pared 6 bases from V and 2 bases from J, leaving 14 bases between. The CDR3 runs 15 residues. Per germline, CDR1 MNHEY and CDR2 SVGAGI. This chain's CDR3 is CASSPEGGGNQPQHF. Written as DNA, the CDR3 is TGTGCCAGCAGCCCAGAAGGGGGGGGCAATCAGCCCCAGCATTTT.

This clone was counted once. V usage is TRBV6-5 and J usage is TRBJ1-3; D is undetermined. CDR1 is MNHEY, CDR2 SVGAGI, per germline. With 0 bases removed from V and 0 bases from J, the gap between germline ends came to 6 bases. This CDR3 contains 15 residues. CDR3 DNA sequence: TGTGCCAGCAGTTACTCGTCGAGCTCTGGAAACACCATATATTTT. Protein sequence: CASSYSSSSGNTIYF.

The V gene is TRBV6-5, the J gene TRBJ1-5; possible D gene TRBD1, 6 bases. Germline assignment: CDR1 MNHEY and CDR2 SVGAGI. Trimming cost V 6 bases and J 5 bases, with 14 bases left between them. The CDR3 is 14 residues long. The CDR3, as DNA: TGTGCCAGCAGCCGCCTACAGGGCCATCAGCCCCAGCATTTT. This translates into CASSRLQGHQPQHF.

The chain uses TRBV11-3 and TRBJ2-1; 11 nucleotides line up with TRBD1. V was pared by 5 bases and J by 8 bases, with 8 bases of the junction left unmatched. The germline CDR1 and CDR2 sequences are SGHNT and YENEEA. This CDR3 spans 15 amino acids. CDR3 region: CASSPAWDRGDEQFF. CDR3 coding DNA: TGTGCCAGCAGCCCGGCGTGGGACAGGGGGGATGAGCAGTTCTTC.